Listed here are 15 T cell receptor beta chains from one sample, sequenced in a study of shared clonotypes between healthy human individuals. Clones were sequenced by immunoSEQ multiplex PCR, and TCRdb holds only the in-frame ones, with some missing. The table has 2 million to 2.5 million clones, 93% seen once. Terminally differentiated effector memory CD45RA+ cells were left out of the naive CD8 fraction, which was CD45RO-negative and positively selected for CCR7. Material: naive CD8+ T cells from PBMCs. The origin of the receptors is a young man in good health. Some clones in this sample may be carry-over from other donors' samples.

The chain joins TRBV4-2 to TRBJ2-7; D may be TRBD1 (5 bases). The CDR3 consists of 15 residues. The V gene's germline CDR1 is LGHNA and CDR2 YNFKEQ. Trimming took 2 bases from V and 0 from J, leaving 11 bases between them. For the CDR3, the DNA is TGTGCCAGCAGCCAATTAAAGGGGCTCTCCTACGAGCAGTACTTC. The encoded protein is CASSQLKGLSYEQYF.

This clone has just one count. CDR3 amino acids: CACREGPFEKAFF. The CDR3 DNA sequence: TGTGCCTGCCGCGAGGGACCTTTTGAGAAAGCTTTCTTT. The chain joins TRBV7-9 to TRBJ1-1; TRBD1 is a possible D gene (5 bases). This CDR3 is built from 13 residues. With 11 bases removed from V and 9 bases from J, the gap between germline ends came to 22 bases. Germline loops: CDR1 SEHNR, CDR2 FQNEAQ (reference sequence).

The V and J genes are TRBV4-2 and TRBJ1-2; a possible D gene is TRBD1 (6 bases). CDR1 is LGHNA and CDR2 is YNFKEQ in the germline V gene. V was trimmed by 0 bases and J by 3 bases, leaving 11 bases between them. This CDR3 has 15 amino acids. In DNA form, the CDR3 reads TGTGCCAGCAGCCAAGAAACAGGGTTGGACTATGGCTACACCTTC. This gives the protein CASSQETGLDYGYTF.

The chain couples TRBV27 to TRBJ2-7; the D gene is possibly TRBD1 (5 bases). This CDR3 contains 14 residues. V lost 5 bases to trimming and J lost 2 bases, with 13 bases between them. Germline-derived CDR1 and CDR2 are MNHEY and SMNVEV (reference sequence). CDR3 region: CASSGYRPPYEQYF. The DNA of the CDR3 is TGTGCCAGCAGTGGTTACAGGCCGCCCTACGAGCAGTACTTC.

The chain employs TRBV6-1 and TRBJ2-2; a possible D gene is TRBD1 (5 bases). The ends were cut back, 7 bases at V and 1 base at J, with 7 bases in the middle. Looked up from germline, CDR1 is MNHNS and CDR2 is SASEGT. CDR3 length: 13 amino acids. The CDR3 sequence is CASTGQNTGELFF. CDR3 DNA sequence: TGTGCCAGCACAGGGCAGAACACCGGGGAGCTGTTTTTT.

This chain links TRBV9 with TRBJ2-2; perhaps TRBD1 as D (6 bases). CDR3 length equals 15 residues. Germline lookup yields CDR1 SGDLS and CDR2 YYNGEE. V was cut by 0 bases and J by 6 bases, with 12 bases left in between. CDR3: CASSVGPTGSGELFF. The CDR3, as DNA: TGTGCCAGCAGCGTAGGTCCAACAGGGTCCGGGGAGCTGTTTTTT.

This chain's CDR3 is CATTSNYGYTF. The CDR3 region has the DNA TGTGCCACCACATCGAACTATGGCTACACCTTC. This chain joins TRBV28 and TRBJ1-2; D is ambiguous. The CDR3 extends over 11 amino acids. Trimming took off 10 bases at V and 2 bases at J, with 8 bases between the two ends. The V gene's germline CDR1 is MDHEN and CDR2 SYDVKM.

The chain carries TRBV13 and TRBJ2-7; 11 positions match TRBD1. This CDR3 has 16 amino acids. V lost 5 bases to trimming and J lost 2 bases; unmatched junction nucleotides: 8. CDR1 PRHDT and CDR2 FYEKMQ come from the germline V gene (reference sequence). Written as DNA, the CDR3 is TGTGCCAGCAGCGCCGCTGGGACAGGGGGAACCTACGAGCAGTACTTC. As protein: CASSAAGTGGTYEQYF.

V gene TRBV15 combines with J gene TRBJ1-2; unclear D gene. Germline assignment: CDR1 LNHNV and CDR2 YYDKDF (reference sequence). CDR3 size: 15 residues. The germline V and J ends were trimmed by 0 bases and 2 bases, with 10 bases remaining between them. The CDR3 coding sequence is TGTGCCACCAGCAGAGACCACAGAACCAACTATGGCTACACCTTC. It encodes CATSRDHRTNYGYTF.

The chain joins TRBV4-1 to TRBJ2-1; 9 nucleotides align to TRBD1. The CDR3 is made up of 18 amino acids. V lost 4 bases to trimming and J lost 1 base; unmatched junction nucleotides: 11. Germline V lookup: CDR1 MGHRA, CDR2 YSYEKL. The CDR3: CASSLLQGALGSYNEQFF. The CDR3 DNA sequence: TGCGCCAGCAGCCTTCTACAGGGGGCGCTAGGGTCCTACAATGAGCAGTTCTTC.

The chain uses TRBV15 and TRBJ2-7; unclear D gene. V lost 6 bases and J lost 1, with 10 bases in between. The CDR3 runs to 13 residues. Looked up from germline, CDR1 is LNHNV and CDR2 is YYDKDF (reference sequence). CDR3 DNA: TGTGCCACCAGGGAGCATAGTTCCTACGAGCAGTACTTC. This encodes CATREHSSYEQYF.

A single count supports this clone. V gene TRBV19 combines with J gene TRBJ2-7; 8 positions agree with TRBD2. V lost 2 bases, J lost 2 bases, and 2 bases stayed unmatched. Germline V gene lookup returns CDR1 LNHDA and CDR2 SQIVND (reference sequence). There are 14 residues in the CDR3. CDR3 nucleotides: TGTGCCAGTAGTATAAAAGCGGGAGCCTACGAGCAGTACTTC. This gives the protein CASSIKAGAYEQYF.

The chain is built from TRBV19 and TRBJ2-1, with D unclear. V was trimmed by 5 bases and J by 2 bases, leaving 7 bases between them. The CDR3 extends over 13 amino acids. CDR1 is LNHDA and CDR2 is SQIVND in the germline V gene (reference sequence). CDR3 coding DNA: TGTGCCAGTAGTTTTACTACCTACAATGAGCAGTTCTTC. Amino acids: CASSFTTYNEQFF.

The chain carries TRBV2 and TRBJ2-1; D could derive from TRBD1 or TRBD2 (6 bases each). Trimming pared 1 base from V and 2 bases from J, leaving 15 bases between. CDR3 length: 17 residues. Germline V gives CDR1 SNHLY, CDR2 FYNNEI. As DNA, the CDR3 is TGTGCCAGCAGTGAAGTAGGGGGGCGTGGAGCCTACAATGAGCAGTTCTTC. Its protein product is CASSEVGGRGAYNEQFF.

The chain has TRBV6-5 and TRBJ2-7; D is unresolved. The ends were cut back, 4 bases at V and 5 bases at J, with 6 bases in the middle. CDR3 length: 11 residues. Germline V gene data show CDR1 as MNHEY and CDR2 as SVGAGI. The DNA of the CDR3 is TGTGCCAGCAGTTTTCTAAACGAGCAGTACTTC. Encoded protein: CASSFLNEQYF.